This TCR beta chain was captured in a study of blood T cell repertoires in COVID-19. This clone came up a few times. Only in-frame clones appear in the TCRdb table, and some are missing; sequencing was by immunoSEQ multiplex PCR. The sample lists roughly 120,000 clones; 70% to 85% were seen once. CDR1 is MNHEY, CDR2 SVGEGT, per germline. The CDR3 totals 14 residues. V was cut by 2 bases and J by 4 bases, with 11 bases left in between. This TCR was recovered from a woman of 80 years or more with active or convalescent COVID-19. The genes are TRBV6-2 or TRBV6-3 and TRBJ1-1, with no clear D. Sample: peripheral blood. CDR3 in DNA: TGTGCCAGCAGTTACGGCGGATGGATCACTGAAGCTTTCTTT. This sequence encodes CASSYGGWITEAFF.